This T cell receptor (beta chain) derives from a study of OX40 agonist ivuxolimab in advanced cancers. Study-wide results and limits: Clonal expansion from baseline to week 6 occurred in both CD4+ and CD8+ T cells.

The germline gives CDR1 SEHNR, CDR2 FQNEAQ (reference sequence). The length of the CDR3 is 16 residues. V lost 1 base and J lost 7, with 20 bases in between. Sequencing was performed with immunoSEQ multiplex PCR; in TCRdb, only in-frame clones are kept and a portion is missing. Here the sample spans 65,000 to 75,000 clones, roughly 88% being singletons. As concerns this clone: Antigen unknown.

This material consisted of CD4+ or CD8+ T cells sorted from blood, taken in a trial of the OX40 agonist ivuxolimab. This TCR came from an adult with an advanced solid tumor such as melanoma, head and neck, liver or kidney cancer. The J gene is TRBJ2-7, the V gene TRBV7-9, with D maybe TRBD2 (6 bases). The CDR3 loop reads CASSLGLPGGAGEQYF. DNA of the CDR3: TGTGCCAGCAGCTTAGGGTTGCCAGGTGGTGCGGGGGAGCAGTACTTC.